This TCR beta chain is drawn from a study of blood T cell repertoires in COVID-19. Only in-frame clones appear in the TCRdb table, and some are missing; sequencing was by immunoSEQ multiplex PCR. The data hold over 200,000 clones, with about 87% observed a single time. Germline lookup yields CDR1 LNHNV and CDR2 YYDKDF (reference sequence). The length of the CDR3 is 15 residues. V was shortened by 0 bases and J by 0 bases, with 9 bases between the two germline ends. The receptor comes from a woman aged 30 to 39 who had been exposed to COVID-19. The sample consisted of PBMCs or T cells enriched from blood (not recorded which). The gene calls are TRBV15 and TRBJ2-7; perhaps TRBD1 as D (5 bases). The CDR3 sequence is CATSREWGSSYEQYF. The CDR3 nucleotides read TGTGCCACCAGCAGAGAATGGGGCAGCTCCTACGAGCAGTACTTC.